The 7 T cell receptor beta chains below come from one sample, sequenced in a study of patients and donors after allogeneic stem cell transplantation. One entry per CDR3 protein, called by TCRdb with MiXCR from the RT-PCR reads. The sample lists fewer than 75,000 distinct CDR3 sequences, about 30% occurring once. Material: blood, either unsorted or a sorted T cell fraction (not recorded which). The receptor source for this set is a human donor who was either an allogeneic HSCT recipient or a stem cell or donor lymphocyte infusion donor (not recorded which). It is not recorded whose cells these are; they may come from a transplant donor.

This clonotype was seen ten or more times. This rearrangement joins TRBV29-1 to TRBJ2-1; 7 nucleotides line up with TRBD1. Losses at the gene ends were 6 bases for V and 3 bases for J; bases not matched to a gene: 11. The length of the CDR3 is 15 residues. The V gene's germline CDR1 is SQVTM and CDR2 ANQGSEA. CDR3: CSVGAGQAYYNEQFF. As DNA, the CDR3 is TGCAGCGTCGGAGCCGGACAGGCATACTACAATGAGCAGTTCTTC.

This clonotype has more than one count but fewer than ten. The chain joins TRBV9 to TRBJ1-2; D gene uncertain. The length of the CDR3 is 16 residues. V was trimmed by 0 bases and J by 1 base, leaving 13 bases between them. The germline gives CDR1 SGDLS, CDR2 YYNGEE. Here the CDR3 reads CASSVVPYTVNYGYTF. The CDR3 coding sequence is TGTGCCAGCAGCGTAGTCCCGTACACAGTTAACTATGGCTACACCTTC.

This clonotype was detected only a few times. The chain joins TRBV12-3 or TRBV12-4 to TRBJ2-2; D perhaps matches TRBD1 (5 bases). The CDR3 sequence is 16 residues long. The V end lost 3 bases, the J end lost 1 base, and 12 bases lay between the germline ends. The CDR3 DNA reads TGTGCCAGCAGTTTGGGCTGGGGCCTGAACACCGGGGAGCTGTTTTTT. Its protein is CASSLGWGLNTGELFF.

The chain couples TRBV6-2 or TRBV6-3 to TRBJ1-1, with D unclear. V was shortened by 10 bases and J by 1 base, with 13 bases between the two germline ends. Germline CDR1 and CDR2: MNHEY and SVGEGT. The CDR3 spans 13 residues. The CDR3 DNA sequence: TGTGCCACCAGGAGGCAGTCGAACACTGAAGCTTTCTTT. It codes for CATRRQSNTEAFF.

This clonotype has only a few counts. The chain recombines TRBV12-3 or TRBV12-4 with TRBJ2-7; 7 nucleotides agree with TRBD1. CDR3 length: 15 amino acids. With 3 bases clipped from V and 1 base from J, the junction kept 6 bases outside the gene matches. The CDR3 sequence is CASSFFGTVSYEQYF. CDR3 bases: TGTGCCAGCAGTTTTTTCGGGACAGTATCCTACGAGCAGTACTTC.

J is TRBJ2-1 and V is TRBV29-1, with 9 bases identical to TRBD2. Trimming took 4 bases from V and 8 from J; bases not matched to a gene: 12. This CDR3 has 15 residues. Looked up from germline, CDR1 is SQVTM and CDR2 is ANQGSEA. CDR3 sequence reads: CSVGDGTSPRDEQFF. The CDR3 bases are TGCAGCGTTGGTGACGGGACTAGCCCTCGGGATGAGCAGTTCTTC.

This clonotype has only a few counts. The chain recombines TRBV10-3 with TRBJ1-2; D may be TRBD1 (5 bases). Trimming stripped 2 bases from V and 4 bases from J, with 11 bases between. The CDR3 sequence is 14 residues long. CDR1 is ENHRY, CDR2 SYGVKD, per germline. CDR3: CAISERGAPYGYTF. The DNA of the CDR3 is TGTGCCATCAGTGAGCGAGGGGCCCCCTATGGCTACACCTTC.